This is a list of T cell receptor beta chains from one sample in a study of blood T cell repertoires in COVID-19. Clones were sequenced by immunoSEQ multiplex PCR, and TCRdb holds only the in-frame ones, with some missing. This table holds over 300,000 clones, around 89% found once. The sample taken for sequencing was peripheral blood. Every receptor here comes from a man between 18 and 29 years old with active or convalescent COVID-19. CDR3s include the opening cysteine and the closing phenylalanine or tryptophan. Clone size is given for some rows only: seen once, a few or many times, or a class if the clone is expanded.

v_gene: TRBV6-4
j_gene: TRBJ2-7
abundance: once
CDR3aa: CASSDSMSGAPYEQYF

v_gene: TRBV18
j_gene: TRBJ2-5
abundance: -
CDR3aa: CASSHGREETQYF

v_gene: TRBV29-1
j_gene: TRBJ2-5
abundance: -
CDR3aa: CSARTSGQETQYF

v_gene: TRBV28
j_gene: TRBJ1-4
abundance: -
CDR3aa: CASSPGGTSNEKLFF

v_gene: TRBV7-3
j_gene: TRBJ1-6
abundance: -
CDR3aa: CASSLGGTDSPLHF

v_gene: TRBV6-5
j_gene: TRBJ2-1
abundance: -
CDR3aa: CASRGLADYNEQFF

v_gene: TRBV7-3
j_gene: TRBJ2-1
abundance: -
CDR3aa: CASSLTERPNEQFF

v_gene: TRBV7-2
j_gene: TRBJ1-3
abundance: -
CDR3aa: CASSLTQGGVNTIYF

v_gene: TRBV18
j_gene: TRBJ2-4
abundance: -
CDR3aa: CASSPMGVLAKNIQYF

v_gene: TRBV6-5
j_gene: TRBJ2-7
abundance: -
CDR3aa: CASSYSRGYEQYF

v_gene: TRBV3-1/TRBV3-2
j_gene: TRBJ1-5
abundance: -
CDR3aa: CASSQGESGPQHF

v_gene: TRBV27
j_gene: TRBJ1-4
abundance: -
CDR3aa: CASRGTYRGVHEKLFF

v_gene: TRBV7-9
j_gene: TRBJ1-5
abundance: -
CDR3aa: CASSGQGASNQPQHF

v_gene: TRBV28
j_gene: TRBJ1-5
abundance: -
CDR3aa: CASSLFRGQGNQPQHF

v_gene: TRBV19
j_gene: TRBJ1-1
abundance: -
CDR3aa: CASSKGRWTGAWNTEAFF

v_gene: TRBV5-1
j_gene: TRBJ2-7
abundance: -
CDR3aa: CASSSTGGSYEQYF

v_gene: TRBV18
j_gene: TRBJ1-5
abundance: -
CDR3aa: CASSPTEGQYSNQPQHF

v_gene: TRBV18
j_gene: TRBJ1-5
abundance: -
CDR3aa: CASSENRGGGNQPQHF